The clone carrying this T cell receptor beta chain came up once. Its antigen is unknown. This specimen belongs to a study of T cell responses to AZD1222 COVID-19 vaccine. Study findings and constraints: Baseline serostatus was positive in only six AZD1222 recipients. Dominant at 160-218 and 743-854, vaccine-associated CD4 TCRs also spanned spike. Unmutated variant regions reportedly attract nearly half of all spike-specific TCRs.

Generated by immunoSEQ multiplex PCR, the TCRdb table keeps only in-frame clones and is missing some. The repertoire holds about 150,000 clones, with 91% as singletons. The germline gives CDR1 MNHEY, CDR2 SVGAGI. The trim removed 6 bases at V and 10 bases at J, leaving 10 bases unmatched. CDR3 length: 14 amino acids. Second-dose schedules of about 4 or about 12 weeks were combined. The genes are TRBV6-5 and TRBJ2-1; 9 bases are shared with TRBD1. Sample: peripheral blood, taken 28 days after the second AZD1222 dose. The TCR originated in an adult who received the AZD1222 COVID-19 vaccine. The CDR3 DNA is TGTGCCAGCAGAGGGACAGGGCCAGCGGGGGAGCAGTTCTTC. Translated: CASRGTGPAGEQFF.